This TCR beta chain appears in the sequencing data of a study of T cells expressing NK-cell markers. Study context: The authors derived TCR beta repertoires from sorted CD3+CD56+NKG2C+, CD3+CD56+NKG2C- and CD3+CD56-NKG2C+ T cells.

The CDR3 spans 15 residues. CDR1 DFQATT and CDR2 SNEGSKA come from the germline V gene (reference sequence). TCRdb reanalyzed the 5' RACE reads and collapses them to one entry per CDR3 protein, without DNA. Its listing shows 300,000 to 500,000 distinct CDR3 sequences. Sequenced material: blood T cells: a sorted CD56 or NKG2C T cell subset, CD4+ or CD8+ T cells, or bulk PBMC T cells (not recorded which). The receptor was isolated from a woman in her forties or fifties in good health. This chain connects TRBV20-1 to TRBJ2-1; TCRdb picks TRBD1, but there is no DNA to check that call. Here the CDR3 reads CSARDSLDPRGMQFF.